The sequence of this T cell receptor (beta chain) was determined in a study of cytotoxic CD8 clonotypes in ibrutinib-treated CLL (dated by TCRdb to about 2021). Describing the broader study: The cohort was composed of 10 to 11 relapsed/refractory and around 14 treatment-naive patients; IGHV unmutated status was identified in some 17 patients. Of the roughly 86 people in the trial, approximately 24 had longitudinal samples available. Every sample from remission and from progressive disease was obtained while the patients were still on ibrutinib. Response samples were taken after a median of approximately 13 months on treatment, ranging from roughly 6 to 36 months. Responses were partial in some 24 patients and complete in 2; after median 68 months follow-up, some 15 stayed in remission and 12 progressed. Samples averaged approximately 260,000 productive templates and 94,082 productive rearrangements. Cryopreserved peripheral blood mononuclear cells were collected before treatment, at response, and at either disease progression or sustained remission.

Each clonotype received, on average, approximately 9.9x coverage in deep resolution sequencing performed on a MiSeq, where the target depth lay between 1 in 1 million and 1 in 200,000 T cells. TCR beta libraries were generated with the immunoSEQ hsTCRB Kit. The paper's data handling went like this. Data were analyzed with ImmunoSEQ Data Assistant and ImmunoSEQ Analyzer, with V, D and J genes assigned per IMGT definitions. Clonality, which ranges from 0 to 1, was calculated by subtracting the normalized Shannon entropy of productive rearrangement frequencies from one. Only overrepresented clonotypes making up at least 0.05% of each patient's repertoire were included in the public clonotype analysis. Repertoires from some twelve age-matched healthy donors in immuneACCESS were used as clonality controls. Imported from immuneACCESS, the table was reduced by TCRdb to in-frame sequences with V and J called. These copies leave out some clones; in studies compared against another copy, an unresolved V gene accounts for under half, and the cause of the remainder is not known. V and J calls and clone size come straight from that table; D and trimming were deduced from the DNA. Across this sample there are roughly 150,000 clones, with about 80% seen only once. The ten top clones hold roughly 1.9% of the sample.

The germline V gene supplies CDR1 MRHNA and CDR2 SNTAGT. V is cut back by 0 bases and J by 4 bases, with 0 bases in the junction unmatched. Including the terminal cysteine and phenylalanine, the CDR3 comprises 15 residues. Left in the record is the CDR3 DNA by itself, 45 bases read in frame from the first base. The sample's time point label is to be understood as: 12 months on ibrutinib. For TCR beta library preparation, roughly 2 micrograms of genomic DNA were extracted from the cryopreserved PBMCs. Longitudinal blood samples from CLL patients on ibrutinib monotherapy were analyzed using high-throughput TCR beta sequencing. The patients took part in an open-label, single-center phase 2 trial of ibrutinib monotherapy. Here is what the overall study found, with its caveats: Lymph node repertoires were not examined, and the timing of sampling was not matched between patients in sustained remission and those whose disease progressed. At baseline, clonality was higher than in age-matched healthy donors and showed a strong correlation with circulating CD8+ T-cell counts. At ibrutinib response clonality went up, during sustained remission it held steady, and at progression it dropped back toward baseline. Public clonotypes were rare and either contracted or stayed stable during treatment, and the rise in clonality at ibrutinib response reflected the expansion of private clonotypes.

This clone showed up just once. Its antigen has not been determined. The input lacks base qualities; no much larger clone sits a single base away. The sequenced sample was PBMCs, obtained after 12 months of ibrutinib treatment. The rearranged segments are TRBV6-4 and TRBJ2-1; 10 central nucleotides agree with TRBD2. This TCR was sampled from a human donor with chronic lymphocytic leukemia. CDR3 region: CASSDSAGGYNEQFF. The DNA is as follows: TGTGCCAGCAGTGACTCAGCGGGAGGGTACAATGAGCAGTTCTTC.